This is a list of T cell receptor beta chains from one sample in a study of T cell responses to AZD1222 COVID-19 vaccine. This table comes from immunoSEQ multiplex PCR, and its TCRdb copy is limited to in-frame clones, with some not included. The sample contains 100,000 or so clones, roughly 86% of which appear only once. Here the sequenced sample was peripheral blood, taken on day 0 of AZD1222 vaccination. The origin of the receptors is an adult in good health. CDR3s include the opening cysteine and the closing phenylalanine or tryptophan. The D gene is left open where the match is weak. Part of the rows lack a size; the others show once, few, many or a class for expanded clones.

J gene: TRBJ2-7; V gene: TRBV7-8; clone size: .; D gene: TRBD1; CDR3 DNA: TGTGCCAGCAGCAAGGGACAGGACTACGAGCAGTACTTC; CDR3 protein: CASSKGQDYEQYF
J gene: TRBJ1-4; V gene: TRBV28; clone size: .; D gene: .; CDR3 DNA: .; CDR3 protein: CASSSSREKLFF
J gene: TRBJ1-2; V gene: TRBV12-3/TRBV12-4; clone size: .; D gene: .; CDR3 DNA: TGTGCCAGCAGTTTATCGGGCAACTATGGCTACACCTTC; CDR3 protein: CASSLSGNYGYTF
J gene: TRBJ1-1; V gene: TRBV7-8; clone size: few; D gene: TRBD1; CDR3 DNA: TGTGCCAGCAGCTTAAGGGACAGGGGGTCTAACACTGAAGCTTTCTTT; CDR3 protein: CASSLRDRGSNTEAFF
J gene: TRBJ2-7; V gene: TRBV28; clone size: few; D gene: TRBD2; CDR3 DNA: TGTGCCAGCAGGTCGATGGTAGCGGGCCCCGAGCAGTACTTC; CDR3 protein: CASRSMVAGPEQYF
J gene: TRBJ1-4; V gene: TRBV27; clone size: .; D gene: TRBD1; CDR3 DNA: TGTGCCAGCAGTTTGGCCCCGGGACAGGGCGTGGGATTGCGTGAAAAACTGTTTTTT; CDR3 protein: CASSLAPGQGVGLREKLFF
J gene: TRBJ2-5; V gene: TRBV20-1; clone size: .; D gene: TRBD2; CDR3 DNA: TGCAGTGCTAGTTACCTAGCGGGAGAGCAAGAGACCCAGTACTTC; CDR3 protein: CSASYLAGEQETQYF
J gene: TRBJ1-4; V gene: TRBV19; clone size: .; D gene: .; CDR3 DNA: TGTGCCAGTAGTATCGGGAGTACTAATGAAAAACTGTTTTTT; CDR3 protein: CASSIGSTNEKLFF
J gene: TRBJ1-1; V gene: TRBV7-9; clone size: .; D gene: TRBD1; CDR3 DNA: TGTGCCAGCAGCCTACAGGGGACTGGCACTGAAGCTTTCTTT; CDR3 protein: CASSLQGTGTEAFF
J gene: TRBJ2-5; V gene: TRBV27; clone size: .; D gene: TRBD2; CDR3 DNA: TGTGCCAGCAGACAAGGGAGCGGGAGCTGGGAGACCCAGTACTTC; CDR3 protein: CASRQGSGSWETQYF
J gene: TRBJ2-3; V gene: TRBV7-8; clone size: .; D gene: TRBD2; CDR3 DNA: TGTGCCAGCAGCGCCACACCTACCGGACTAGCGGGAGAAACAGATACGCAGTATTTT; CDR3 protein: CASSATPTGLAGETDTQYF
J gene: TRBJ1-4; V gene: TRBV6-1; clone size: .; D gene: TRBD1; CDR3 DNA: TGTGCCAGCAGTGAACAGGGGGCTACTGCAACTAATGAAAAACTGTTTTTT; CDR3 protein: CASSEQGATATNEKLFF
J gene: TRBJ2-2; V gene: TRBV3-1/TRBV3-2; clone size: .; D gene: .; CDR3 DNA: TGTGCCAGCAGCCAAGATTGGGTAGAAGGTGGCGGGGAGCTGTTTTTT; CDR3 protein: CASSQDWVEGGGELFF
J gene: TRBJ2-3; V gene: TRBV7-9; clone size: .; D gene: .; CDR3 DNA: TGTGCCAGCAGCGCCGGGACAGATACGCAGTATTTT; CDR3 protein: CASSAGTDTQYF
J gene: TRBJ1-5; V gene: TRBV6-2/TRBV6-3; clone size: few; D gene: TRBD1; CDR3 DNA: TGTGCCAGCAGTTACCTCAGGGGGCAGGTCGGCAATCAGCCCCAGCATTTT; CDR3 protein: CASSYLRGQVGNQPQHF
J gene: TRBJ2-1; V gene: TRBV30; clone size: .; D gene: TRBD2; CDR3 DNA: TGTGCCTCGACGATTGGAGCGGGAAACGGTAATGAGCAGTTCTTC; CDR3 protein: CASTIGAGNGNEQFF
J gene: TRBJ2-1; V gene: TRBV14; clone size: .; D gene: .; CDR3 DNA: TGTGCCAGCAGCCAAGATACTGGGGTTGGGCAGACTTACAATGAGCAGTTCTTC; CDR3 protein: CASSQDTGVGQTYNEQFF
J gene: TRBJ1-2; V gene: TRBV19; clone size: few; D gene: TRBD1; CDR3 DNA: TGTGCCAGTAGTCCCAGGGGGTCGGACTATGGCTACACCTTC; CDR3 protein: CASSPRGSDYGYTF
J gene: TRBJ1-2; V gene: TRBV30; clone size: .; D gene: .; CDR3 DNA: TGTGCCTGGAGTAAGGGGAACTATGGCTACACCTTC; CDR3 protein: CAWSKGNYGYTF
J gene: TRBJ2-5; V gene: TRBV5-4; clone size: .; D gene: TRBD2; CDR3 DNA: TGTGCCAGCAGCCTAGCGGGACTAGCGGCCCAAGAGACCCAGTACTTC; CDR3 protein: CASSLAGLAAQETQYF
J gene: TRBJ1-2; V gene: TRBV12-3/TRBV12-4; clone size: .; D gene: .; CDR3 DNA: TGTGCCAGCTGGCAATATGGCTACACCTTC; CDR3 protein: CASWQYGYTF
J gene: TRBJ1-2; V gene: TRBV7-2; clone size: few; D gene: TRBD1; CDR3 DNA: TGTGCCAGCAGCTTAGCGCCAGACAGGGTGGATGGCTACACCTTC; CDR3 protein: CASSLAPDRVDGYTF
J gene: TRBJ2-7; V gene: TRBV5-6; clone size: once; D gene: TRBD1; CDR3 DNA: TGTGCCAGCAGCTACCGGACAGGACGTCTGGGAGAGCAGTACTTC; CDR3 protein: CASSYRTGRLGEQYF